This TCR beta chain was captured in a study of T-cell reconstitution after alpha-beta-depleted transplantation in children. Trimming took 1 base from V and 5 from J, leaving 8 bases between them. The CDR3 is made up of 13 amino acids. The germline gives CDR1 SNHLY, CDR2 FYNNEI. Study-wide results and limits: After one year, T-cell counts and TCRbeta diversity mostly came from new T cells. Several hundred graft clones that had expanded were reportedly the source of alpha-beta T cells about two months after transplant.

Unique molecular identifiers were built into the TCRbeta library. TCRdb re-called the PCR reads with MiXCR, one entry per CDR3 protein. The data hold about a million distinct CDR3 sequences, with about 30% observed a single time. In the case of this clonotype: Its antigen remains unknown.

This clonotype was sampled from a boy younger than two who had a stem cell transplant for SCID, so the T cells may come from the graft donor. The chain carries TRBV2 and TRBJ2-5, with a tentative D call TRBD2 (6 bases). Material: PBMCs, mostly from graft donor cells, obtained 360 days after TCRalphabeta/CD19-depleted stem cell transplant. The CDR3 DNA reads TGTGCCAGCAGTGAAGGGGAGGTGGAGACCCAGTACTTC. Its translation: CASSEGEVETQYF.